This record covers a single TCR beta chain. What it binds is not known. The V end was cut by 3 bases, the J end by 2 bases, with 14 bases between. In germline, CDR1 is MGHRA, CDR2 YSYEKL. The CDR3 is made up of 15 amino acids. This record belongs to a study of cytomegalovirus exposure and HLA in healthy donors. PCR was performed using 60 Vbeta and 13 Jbeta primers. Method: immunoSEQ multiplex PCR; TCRdb's copy keeps in-frame clones and lacks some. The data contain around 71,000 clones, 65% to 70% of them singletons. Study-wide results and limits: As a later analysis showed, a missense DCLRE1C variant was linked to trimming of TCR beta V- and J-genes. CMV serostatus was the only immune exposure information that was available. Fewer N-insertions than the approximately 700-donor mean were reportedly shown by an Asian-associated ancestry cluster in a later analysis.

This chain links TRBV4-1 with TRBJ2-7; the D gene is possibly TRBD1 (5 bases). The origin of this receptor is a male donor in good health and CMV-seropositive. Sequencing was carried out using PBMCs. The DNA for the CDR3 is TGCGCCAGCAGCCATGACAGTATAAAGCCCTACGAGCAGTACTTC. This encodes CASSHDSIKPYEQYF.